One and the same sample provided the 3 T cell receptor beta chains below, sequenced in a study of T cell changes during pregnancy in multiple sclerosis. The repertoire was sequenced with immunoSEQ multiplex PCR; TCRdb's copy has only in-frame clones and lacks some. The table has 70,000 to 95,000 clones, 85% to 95% seen once. The sample was peripheral blood, taken in the third trimester of pregnancy. Receptors were obtained from a female donor with multiple sclerosis, enrolled in a pregnancy study.

This clone was detected once. The rearrangement uses TRBV6-5 and TRBJ2-5; 9 bases are a match to TRBD1. The CDR3 is 13 residues long. V lost 7 bases to trimming and J lost 7 bases; unmatched junction nucleotides: 7. In germline, CDR1 is MNHEY, CDR2 SVGAGI. In nucleotides, the CDR3 is TGTGCCAGCACCGGGGACAGGGACGGGACCCAGTACTTC. The encoded protein is CASTGDRDGTQYF.

The J gene is TRBJ2-5, the V gene TRBV5-5; 7 bases fit TRBD1. Germline trimming cut 0 bases from V and 4 bases from J; bases unmatched to any gene: 3. CDR1 is SGHKS, CDR2 YYEKEE, per germline (reference sequence). This CDR3 has 14 residues. CDR3 coding DNA: TGTGCCAGCAGCTTGGCATCAGGGGGAGAGACCCAGTACTTC. It codes for CASSLASGGETQYF.

Written as DNA, the CDR3 is TGTGCCAGCAGCTTAGACAGGGTTGGACAGCCCCAGCATTTT. This codes for CASSLDRVGQPQHF. The V call is TRBV7-8, the J call TRBJ1-5; TRBD1 might be the D (6 bases). CDR1 and CDR2 from the germline V gene are SGHVS and FQNEAQ. Deletions cut 1 base from V and 7 bases from J, with 11 bases between. The CDR3 is made up of 14 amino acids.